The 30 T cell receptor beta chains listed next were all sequenced from one sample in a study of blood T cell repertoires in COVID-19. Clones were read by immunoSEQ multiplex PCR, and TCRdb kept only the in-frame ones, dropping some. The table records around 170,000 clones, approximately 83% of them present only once. The source material was peripheral blood. The receptors were sampled from a man aged 50 or older with active or convalescent COVID-19.

The gene calls are TRBV6-5 and TRBJ2-3; D is ambiguous. Trimming cost V 2 bases and J 5 bases, with 8 bases left between them. The CDR3 runs 13 residues. Germline V gene data show CDR1 as MNHEY and CDR2 as SVGAGI. CDR3 DNA sequence: TGTGCCAGCAGTTACGGGCCGAGAGATACGCAGTATTTT. It specifies CASSYGPRDTQYF.

The CDR3 DNA is TGTGCCAGCAGTTTTTTGGCCTCGAACACCGGGGAGCTGTTTTTT. Its translation is CASSFLASNTGELFF. This rearrangement joins TRBV27 to TRBJ2-2, with D uncertain. Germline V lookup: CDR1 MNHEY, CDR2 SMNVEV (reference sequence). The CDR3 is 15 amino acids. The V and J ends lost 3 bases and 0 bases respectively, with 8 bases between them.

This clone was found a few times. The rearrangement uses TRBV21-1 and TRBJ1-3; the table's D call, TRBD1, has no DNA check behind it. TRBV21-1 has pseudogene status. The CDR3 is 15 residues long. CDR3 in amino acids: CASSESTESGNTIYF. CDR3 nucleotides: TGTGCCAGCAGCGAATCGACAGAATCTGGAAACACCATATATTTT.

The rearrangement joins TRBV3-1 (or the pseudogene TRBV3-2) to TRBJ1-5, with 9 nucleotides matching TRBD1. Germline V lookup: CDR1 LGHDT, CDR2 YNNKEL (reference sequence). This CDR3 spans 15 amino acids. Unmatched junction bases numbered 5, after V lost 1 base and J lost 7 bases. Written as DNA, the CDR3 is TGTGCCAGCAGCCAAGCACAGGGGGCAGTCCAGCCCCAGCATTTT. Protein sequence: CASSQAQGAVQPQHF.

The J gene is TRBJ2-5, the V gene TRBV5-1; 13 bases align to TRBD2. With V trimmed by 4 bases and J by 5 bases, 8 bases remained unmatched. Germline V CDR1 and CDR2: SGHRS, YFSETQ. This CDR3 has 16 amino acids. CDR3 DNA sequence: TGCGCCAGCAGCCCGCGACTAGCGGGAGGCGGGGAGACCCAGTACTTC. This codes for CASSPRLAGGGETQYF.

The CDR3 coding sequence is TGCGCCAGCAGCGTAGGACTAGCGGGACCCGGGGAGCTGTTTTTT. This gives the protein CASSVGLAGPGELFF. The chain is built from TRBV5-1 and TRBJ2-2, with 12 positions matching TRBD2. The CDR3 length is 15 residues. With 4 bases clipped from V and 6 bases from J, the junction kept 4 bases outside the gene matches. Per germline, CDR1 SGHRS and CDR2 YFSETQ.

The V gene is TRBV2, the J gene TRBJ2-2; D remains unclear. V dropped 5 bases and J dropped 2 bases, with 12 bases sitting between them. CDR1 is SNHLY and CDR2 is FYNNEI in the germline V gene. CDR3 length: 15 residues. As DNA, the CDR3 is TGTGCCAGCAGTCTGCCAATACTAAACACCGGGGAGCTGTTTTTT. Residues: CASSLPILNTGELFF. Combining the CDR3 with reference TRBV2 and TRBJ2-2 gives the whole variable domain EPEVTQTPSHQVTQMGQEVILRCVPISNHLYFYWYRQILGQKVEFLVSFYNNEISEKSEIFDDQFSVERPDGSNFTLKIRSTKLEDSAMYFCASSLPILNTGELFFGEGSRLTVL.

The gene calls are TRBV6-2 or TRBV6-3 and TRBJ2-7; 8 nucleotides line up with TRBD1. This CDR3 spans 15 amino acids. Trimming removed 2 bases from V and 5 bases from J; junction bases left unmatched: 8. The germline V gene encodes CDR1 MNHEY and CDR2 SVGEGT. Here the CDR3 reads CASSYTGQALHEQYF. CDR3 nucleotides: TGTGCCAGCAGTTACACGGGACAGGCCCTACACGAGCAGTACTTC.

The V and J genes are TRBV21-1 and TRBJ1-6. TRBV21-1 is shown as a pseudogene. The CDR3 is 16 residues long. The CDR3 reads CASSKELEKINSPLHF. CDR3 DNA: TGTGCCAGCAGCAAAGAATTAGAGAAGATTAATTCACCCCTCCACTTT.

The rearrangement links TRBV18 to TRBJ2-3; D unresolved. The CDR3 consists of 14 residues. Trimming removed 0 bases at V and 0 bases at J, with 4 bases between. Germline lookup yields CDR1 KGHSH and CDR2 LQKENI. The CDR3 sequence: CASSPPPSTDTQYF. In DNA, the CDR3 is TGTGCCAGCTCACCACCCCCAAGCACAGATACGCAGTATTTT. The full variable domain, with the rest looked up from reference TRBV18 and TRBJ2-3, is NAGVMQNPRHLVRRRGQEARLRCSPMKGHSHVYWYRQLPEEGLKFMVYLQKENIIDESGMPKERFSAEFPKEGPSILRIQQVVRGDSAAYFCASSPPPSTDTQYFGPGTRLTVL.

This clone was observed a few times. The rearrangement links TRBV6-2 or TRBV6-3 to TRBJ2-6, with 8 bases fitting TRBD1. The ends lost 4 bases at V and 0 bases at J; junction bases unmatched: 11. Germline-derived CDR1 and CDR2 are MNHEY and SVGEGT. The CDR3 has 19 residues. The CDR3 DNA sequence: TGTGCCAGCAGTTCCACGACAGGGGAGTCCTACTCTGGGGCCAACGTCCTGACTTTC. Its protein is CASSSTTGESYSGANVLTF.

V gene TRBV7-2 combines with J gene TRBJ1-3; TRBD1 is a possible D gene (6 bases). Germline-derived CDR1 and CDR2 are SGHTA and FQGNSA. The CDR3 runs 17 residues. With 1 base removed from V and 4 bases from J, the gap between germline ends came to 17 bases. The DNA of the CDR3 is TGTGCCAGCAGCTTAGTTTCCAGGGGTGAAATCGGAAACACCATATATTTT. Translation: CASSLVSRGEIGNTIYF.

The gene calls are TRBV27 and TRBJ2-7, with D perhaps TRBD2 (6 bases). The V end lost 8 bases, the J end lost 1 base, and 12 bases lay between the germline ends. Germline V gene data show CDR1 as MNHEY and CDR2 as SMNVEV (reference sequence). This CDR3 comprises 13 residues. For the CDR3, the DNA is TGTGCCAGCGGAGGGGCAGGTTCCTACGAGCAGTACTTC. Its translation is CASGGAGSYEQYF.

The chain carries TRBV28 and TRBJ1-2; D is unresolved. V was pared by 7 bases and J by 4 bases, with 16 bases between. Germline values: CDR1 MDHEN, CDR2 SYDVKM. There are 14 residues in the CDR3. The CDR3 spells CASTPQAVSYGYTF. Here the CDR3 DNA reads TGTGCCAGCACCCCCCAGGCAGTTTCCTATGGCTACACCTTC.

This clone showed up just a few times. The chain has TRBV28 and TRBJ2-2; 8 bases are shared with TRBD1. V lost 2 bases and J lost 4; bases outside the gene matches: 6. This CDR3 is 16 amino acids long. From germline, CDR1 is MDHEN and CDR2 SYDVKM. The CDR3 nucleotides read TGTGCCAGCAGTTTAGTTGGACAGGGTCGCACCGGGGAGCTGTTTTTT. Translated: CASSLVGQGRTGELFF.

The rearrangement links TRBV6-5 to TRBJ2-3; D uncertain. With 4 bases removed from V and 2 bases from J, the gap between germline ends came to 4 bases. Looked up from germline, CDR1 is MNHEY and CDR2 is SVGAGI. This CDR3 has 12 amino acids. Here the CDR3 reads CASSSLTDTQYF. CDR3 coding DNA: TGTGCCAGCAGTTCCCTCACAGATACGCAGTATTTT.

V usage is TRBV3-1 (or the pseudogene TRBV3-2) and J usage is TRBJ2-5; maybe TRBD2 (6 bases). CDR3 size: 15 residues. V lost 6 bases and J 1 base, leaving 15 bases between the germline ends. From germline, CDR1 is LGHDT and CDR2 YNNKEL (reference sequence). In nucleotides, the CDR3 is TGTGCCAGCAGAATATTGGCGGGAAGCCAAGAGACCCAGTACTTC. Translation gives CASRILAGSQETQYF.

V gene TRBV18 combines with J gene TRBJ1-2; D gene unclear. The V gene lost 5 bases and the J gene lost 8 bases, with 15 bases spanning the gap. Germline V gene sequence: CDR1 KGHSH, CDR2 LQKENI. The CDR3 length is 13 residues. The CDR3 region is CASSADEGYGYTF. The CDR3 DNA reads as TGTGCCAGCTCAGCAGACGAGGGCTACGGCTACACCTTC.

This clone was recorded only once. This chain uses TRBV2 with TRBJ1-1, with D perhaps matching TRBD1 (5 bases). From germline, CDR1 is SNHLY and CDR2 FYNNEI. The V end was cut by 7 bases, the J end by 1 base, with 10 bases between. This CDR3 comprises 13 residues. In nucleotides, the CDR3 is TGTGCCAGCACAAGGGGTAGGAACACTGAAGCTTTCTTT. This encodes CASTRGRNTEAFF.

The rearrangement uses TRBV9 and TRBJ1-3; D unclear. Germline V gene lookup returns CDR1 SGDLS and CDR2 YYNGEE. V lost 4 bases, J lost 4 bases, and 9 bases lay in between. The CDR3 is 13 residues long. The DNA of the CDR3 is TGTGCCAGCAGCCTCGAGACAGGAAACACCATATATTTT. It encodes CASSLETGNTIYF.

The rearrangement uses TRBV4-3 and TRBJ2-1; D gene ambiguous. CDR3 size: 15 residues. The V gene's germline CDR1 is LGHNA and CDR2 YSLEER. Trimming removed 4 bases at V and 7 bases at J, with 17 bases between. The CDR3 DNA reads TGCGCCAGCAGCCCTGAACTACCTTTAGGTAATGAGCAGTTCTTC. This gives the protein CASSPELPLGNEQFF.

This rearrangement joins TRBV28 to TRBJ2-7, with TRBD1 identical over 8 bases. The ends lost 2 bases at V and 3 bases at J; junction bases unmatched: 3. The CDR3 consists of 14 residues. Germline assignment: CDR1 MDHEN and CDR2 SYDVKM. DNA for the CDR3: TGTGCCAGCAGTTTACATGGACAGGGCTACGAGCAGTACTTC. Translated: CASSLHGQGYEQYF.

The gene calls are TRBV6-4 and TRBJ2-1, with D maybe TRBD1 (5 bases). The germline V gene encodes CDR1 MRHNA and CDR2 SNTAGT. This CDR3 spans 15 amino acids. The V gene lost 0 bases and the J gene lost 13 bases, with 19 bases spanning the gap. CDR3 nucleotide sequence: TGTGCCAGCAGTGACTCCATGGGGCAGGGTTGGGTCCAGTTCTTC. As protein: CASSDSMGQGWVQFF.

The chain carries TRBV20-1 and TRBJ2-1; D not certain. Germline V lookup: CDR1 DFQATT, CDR2 SNEGSKA (reference sequence). Deletions cut 6 bases from V and 10 bases from J, with 10 bases between. This CDR3 is 10 amino acids long. The CDR3 DNA reads TGCAGTGCAGCCCTAAAGGAGCAGTTCTTC. Its protein is CSAALKEQFF.

As for this clone: This CDR3 is also generated by other DNA sequences in the sample. This chain uses TRBV3-1 (or the pseudogene TRBV3-2) with TRBJ1-5, with D perhaps matching TRBD1 (6 bases). The V gene's germline CDR1 is LGHDT and CDR2 YNNKEL (reference sequence). V was shortened by 3 bases and J by 5 bases, with 8 bases between the two germline ends. The CDR3 length is 13 residues. Here the CDR3 DNA reads TGTGCCAGCAGCCATCAGGGGTATCAGCCCCAGCATTTT. This encodes CASSHQGYQPQHF.

V and J are TRBV2 and TRBJ2-7; 10 bases match TRBD2. Germline V CDR1 and CDR2: SNHLY, FYNNEI. The CDR3 spans 14 residues. J was trimmed by 12 bases and V by 1 base; bases with no gene match: 9. CDR3 amino acids: CASSEGLAGEFGYF. The CDR3 DNA reads as TGTGCCAGCAGTGAAGGTCTAGCGGGAGAGTTTGGGTACTTC.

The genes are TRBV24-1 and TRBJ2-5, with TRBD2 matching over 14 bases. CDR3 length: 16 residues. Looked up from germline, CDR1 is KGHDR and CDR2 is SFDVKD. Trimming took 3 bases from V and 5 from J; bases not matched to a gene: 4. CDR3 sequence reads: CATSDRTSGGTETQYF. DNA of the CDR3: TGTGCCACCAGTGATCGGACTAGCGGGGGGACTGAGACCCAGTACTTC.

The chain combines TRBV11-1 with TRBJ2-4, with TRBD1 identical over 10 bases. The CDR3 totals 16 residues. Germline-derived CDR1 and CDR2 are SGHAT and FQDESV (reference sequence). Germline trimming cut 5 bases from V and 3 bases from J; bases unmatched to any gene: 7. This chain's CDR3 is CASSPGQGEGKNIQYF. The CDR3 DNA sequence: TGTGCCAGCAGCCCAGGACAGGGGGAGGGCAAAAACATTCAGTACTTC.

V and J are TRBV6-1 and TRBJ1-1; D gene unclear. The CDR3 spans 14 residues. Trimming removed 1 base at V and 6 bases at J, with 12 bases between. CDR1 is MNHNS and CDR2 is SASEGT in the germline V gene. CDR3 protein: CASSEVRERAEAFF. Here the CDR3 DNA reads TGTGCCAGCAGTGAAGTTCGAGAGCGGGCTGAAGCTTTCTTT.

V gene TRBV7-6 combines with J gene TRBJ1-2; the D is unclear. CDR3 size: 15 residues. With 1 base removed from V and 2 bases from J, the gap between germline ends came to 11 bases. The germline V gene has CDR1 SGHVS and CDR2 FNYEAQ. The CDR3 sequence: CASSLGGGRNYGYTF. The CDR3 DNA is TGTGCCAGCAGCTTAGGTGGAGGGCGGAACTATGGCTACACCTTC.